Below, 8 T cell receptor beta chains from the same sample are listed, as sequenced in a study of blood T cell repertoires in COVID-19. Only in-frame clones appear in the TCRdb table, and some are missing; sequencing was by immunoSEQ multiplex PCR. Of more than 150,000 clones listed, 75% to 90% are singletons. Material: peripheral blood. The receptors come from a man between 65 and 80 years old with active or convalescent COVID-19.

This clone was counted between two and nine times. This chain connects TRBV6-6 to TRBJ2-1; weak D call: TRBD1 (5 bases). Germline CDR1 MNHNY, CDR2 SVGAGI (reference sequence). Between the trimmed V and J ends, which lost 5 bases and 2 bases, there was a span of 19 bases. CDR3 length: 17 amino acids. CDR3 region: CASSPLGVGAPYNEQFF. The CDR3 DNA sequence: TGTGCCAGCAGTCCATTAGGGGTGGGCGCCCCCTACAATGAGCAGTTCTTC.

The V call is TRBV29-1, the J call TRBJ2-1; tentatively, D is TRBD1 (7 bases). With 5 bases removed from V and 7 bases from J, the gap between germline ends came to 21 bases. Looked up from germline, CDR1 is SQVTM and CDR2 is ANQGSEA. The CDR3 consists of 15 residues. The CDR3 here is CSVPVGGGVRNEQFF. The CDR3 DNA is TGCAGCGTTCCCGTTGGAGGGGGCGTAAGAAATGAGCAGTTCTTC.

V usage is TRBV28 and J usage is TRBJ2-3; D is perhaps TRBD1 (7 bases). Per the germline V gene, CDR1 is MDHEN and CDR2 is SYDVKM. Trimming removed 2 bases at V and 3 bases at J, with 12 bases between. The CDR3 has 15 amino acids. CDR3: CASSLTGEVTDTQYF. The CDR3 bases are TGTGCCAGCAGTTTAACAGGGGAGGTAACAGATACGCAGTATTTT.

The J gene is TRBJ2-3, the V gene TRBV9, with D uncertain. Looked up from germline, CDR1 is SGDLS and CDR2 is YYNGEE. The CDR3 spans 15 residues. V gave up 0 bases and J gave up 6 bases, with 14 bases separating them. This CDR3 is CASSVDLIALDTQYF. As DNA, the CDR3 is TGTGCCAGCAGCGTAGACTTAATAGCTCTCGATACGCAGTATTTT.

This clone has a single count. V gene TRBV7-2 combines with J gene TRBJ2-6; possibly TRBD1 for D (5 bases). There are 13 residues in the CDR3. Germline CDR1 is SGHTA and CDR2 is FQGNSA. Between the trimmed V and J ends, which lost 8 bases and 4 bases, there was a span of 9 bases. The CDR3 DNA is TGTGCCAGCGGGGCGAGAGGGGCCAACGTCCTGACTTTC. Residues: CASGARGANVLTF.

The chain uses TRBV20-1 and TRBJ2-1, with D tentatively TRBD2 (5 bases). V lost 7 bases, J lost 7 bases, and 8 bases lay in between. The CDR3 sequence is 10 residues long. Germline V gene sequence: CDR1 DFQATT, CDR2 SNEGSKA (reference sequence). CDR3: CSGGENEQFF. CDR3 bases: TGCAGTGGGGGAGAGAATGAGCAGTTCTTC.

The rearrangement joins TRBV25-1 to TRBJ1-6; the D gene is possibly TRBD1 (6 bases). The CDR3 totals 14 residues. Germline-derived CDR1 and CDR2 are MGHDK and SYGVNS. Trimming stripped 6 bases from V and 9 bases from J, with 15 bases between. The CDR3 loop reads CASRVTGLASPLHF. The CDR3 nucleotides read TGTGCCAGCAGGGTAACAGGGTTGGCTTCACCCCTCCACTTT.

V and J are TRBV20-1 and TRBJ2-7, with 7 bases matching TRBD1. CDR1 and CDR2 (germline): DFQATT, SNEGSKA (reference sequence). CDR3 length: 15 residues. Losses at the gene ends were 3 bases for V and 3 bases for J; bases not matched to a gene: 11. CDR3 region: CSASEPGQTNYEQYF. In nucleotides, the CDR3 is TGCAGTGCTAGTGAACCGGGACAGACCAACTACGAGCAGTACTTC.